This T cell receptor (beta chain) was obtained from a study of T cell responses to AZD1222 COVID-19 vaccine. After removal of 2 bases from V and 4 bases from J, the junction contained 3 bases not matched to a gene. The CDR3 has 14 amino acids. CDR1 and CDR2 (germline): MNHNY, SVGAGI (reference sequence). As to this clone: Antigen specificity is unknown.

The protocol was immunoSEQ multiplex PCR, while the TCRdb copy is restricted to in-frame clones and leaves out a portion. Of roughly 110,000 clones in the sample, roughly 90% are singletons; the top ten hold 6.5% to 8%. Overall study results and limits: Targets within unmutated variant regions were reportedly found for nearly half of spike-specific TCRs. Possibly, clonal diversity was underestimated; donors were largely white British and included more females. Increases in Spike-specific TCR breadth and depth were seen after two AZD1222 doses.

The V call is TRBV6-6, the J call TRBJ1-2, with 8 bases identical to TRBD1. The sequence derives from an adult in good health. The sample in question was peripheral blood, obtained on day 0 of AZD1222 vaccination. CDR3: CASSYPDRAYGYTF. The CDR3 nucleotides are TGTGCCAGCAGTTACCCGGACAGGGCCTATGGCTACACCTTC.